This TCR beta chain came from a study of blood T cell repertoires in COVID-19. Across the whole study: Material from acute and convalescent COVID-19 was sourced from the United States, Italy and Spain.

CDR3 length equals 13 residues. Unmatched junction bases numbered 1, after V lost 7 bases and J lost 1 base. The germline V gene encodes CDR1 LNHDA and CDR2 SQIVND (reference sequence). The data were produced by immunoSEQ multiplex PCR, yet TCRdb's version contains in-frame clones alone and is incomplete. The sample records some 170,000 clones, around 87% being singletons. Sequencing used peripheral blood. The TCR sequence derives from a woman between 65 and 79 years old with COVID-19, enrolled during active disease. The J gene is TRBJ1-1, the V gene TRBV19, with 9 bases that match TRBD1. This CDR3 reads CASTGQGNTEAFF. Here the CDR3 DNA reads TGTGCCAGTACGGGACAGGGGAACACTGAAGCTTTCTTT.